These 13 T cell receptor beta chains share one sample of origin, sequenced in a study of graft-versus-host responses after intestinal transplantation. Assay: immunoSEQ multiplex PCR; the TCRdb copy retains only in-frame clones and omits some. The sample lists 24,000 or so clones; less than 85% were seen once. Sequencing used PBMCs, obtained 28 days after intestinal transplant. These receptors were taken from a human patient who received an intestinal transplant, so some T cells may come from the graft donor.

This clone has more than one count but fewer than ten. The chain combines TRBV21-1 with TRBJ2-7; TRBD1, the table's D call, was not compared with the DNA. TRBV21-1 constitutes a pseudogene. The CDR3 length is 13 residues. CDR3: CASSKDRVNEQYF. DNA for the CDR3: TGTGCCAGCAGCAAGGACAGGGTGAACGAGCAGTACTTC.

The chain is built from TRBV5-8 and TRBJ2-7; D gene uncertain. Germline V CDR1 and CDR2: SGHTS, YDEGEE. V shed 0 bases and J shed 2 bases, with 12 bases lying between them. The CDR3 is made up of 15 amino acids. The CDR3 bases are TGTGCCAGCAGCTTGGGGTCTTCCCCGGCCTACGAGCAGTACTTC. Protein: CASSLGSSPAYEQYF.

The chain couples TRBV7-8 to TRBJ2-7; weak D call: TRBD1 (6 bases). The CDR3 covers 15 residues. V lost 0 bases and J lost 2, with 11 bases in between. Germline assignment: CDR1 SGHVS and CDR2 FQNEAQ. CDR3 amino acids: CASSLAAGAAYEQYF. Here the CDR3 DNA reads TGTGCCAGCAGCTTAGCGGCAGGGGCAGCCTACGAGCAGTACTTC.

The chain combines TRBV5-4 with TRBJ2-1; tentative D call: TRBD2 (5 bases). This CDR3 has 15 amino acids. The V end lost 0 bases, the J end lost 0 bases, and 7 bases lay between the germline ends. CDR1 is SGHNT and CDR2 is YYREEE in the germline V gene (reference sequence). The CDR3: CASSLEADSYNEQFF. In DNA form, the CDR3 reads TGTGCCAGCAGCTTGGAAGCGGACTCCTACAATGAGCAGTTCTTC.

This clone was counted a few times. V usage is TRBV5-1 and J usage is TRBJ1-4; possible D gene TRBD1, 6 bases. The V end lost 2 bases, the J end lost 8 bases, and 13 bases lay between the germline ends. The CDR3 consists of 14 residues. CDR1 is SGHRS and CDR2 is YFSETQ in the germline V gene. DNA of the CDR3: TGCGCCAGCAGCTTCGGGGGGCGTGGGGAAAAACTGTTTTTT. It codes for CASSFGGRGEKLFF.

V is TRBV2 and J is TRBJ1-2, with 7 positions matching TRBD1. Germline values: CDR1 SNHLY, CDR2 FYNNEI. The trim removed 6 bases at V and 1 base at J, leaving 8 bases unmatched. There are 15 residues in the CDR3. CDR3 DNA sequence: TGTGCCAGCAGCGAAAGGGGACAGCTTAACTATGGCTACACCTTC. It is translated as CASSERGQLNYGYTF.

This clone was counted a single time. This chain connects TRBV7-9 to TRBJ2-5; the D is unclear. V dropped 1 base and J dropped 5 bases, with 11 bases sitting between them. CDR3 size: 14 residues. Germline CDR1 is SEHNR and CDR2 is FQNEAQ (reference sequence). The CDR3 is CASSLVSRAETQYF. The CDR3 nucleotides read TGTGCCAGCAGCTTAGTCTCCCGGGCGGAGACCCAGTACTTC.

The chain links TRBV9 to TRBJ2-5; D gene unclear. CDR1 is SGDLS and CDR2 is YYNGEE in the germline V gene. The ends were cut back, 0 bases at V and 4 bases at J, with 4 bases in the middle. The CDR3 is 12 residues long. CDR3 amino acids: CASSVGGETQYF. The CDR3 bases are TGTGCCAGCAGCGTAGGGGGAGAGACCCAGTACTTC.

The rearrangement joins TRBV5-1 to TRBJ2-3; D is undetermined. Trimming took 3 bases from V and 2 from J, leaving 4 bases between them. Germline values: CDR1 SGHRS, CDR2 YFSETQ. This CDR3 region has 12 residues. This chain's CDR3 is CASSYNTDTQYF. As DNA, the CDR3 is TGCGCCAGCAGCTACAACACAGATACGCAGTATTTT.

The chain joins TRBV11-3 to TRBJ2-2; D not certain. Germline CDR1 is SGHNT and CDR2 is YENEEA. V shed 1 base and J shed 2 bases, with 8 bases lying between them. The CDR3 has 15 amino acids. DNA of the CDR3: TGTGCCAGCAGCTTAGGTAACTTCAACACCGGGGAGCTGTTTTTT. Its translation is CASSLGNFNTGELFF. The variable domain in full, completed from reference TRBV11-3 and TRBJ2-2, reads EAGVVQSPRYKIIEKKQPVAFWCNPISGHNTLYWYLQNLGQGPELLIRYENEEAVDDSQLPKDRFSAERLKGVDSTLKIQPAELGDSAVYLCASSLGNFNTGELFFGEGSRLTVL.

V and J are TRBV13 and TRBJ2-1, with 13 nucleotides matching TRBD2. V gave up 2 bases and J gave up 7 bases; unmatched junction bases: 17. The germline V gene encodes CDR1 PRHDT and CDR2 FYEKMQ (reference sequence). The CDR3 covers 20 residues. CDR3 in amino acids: CASSLPRLAGGMVFGNEQFF. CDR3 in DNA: TGTGCCAGCAGCTTACCCCGACTAGCGGGAGGAATGGTTTTCGGGAATGAGCAGTTCTTC.

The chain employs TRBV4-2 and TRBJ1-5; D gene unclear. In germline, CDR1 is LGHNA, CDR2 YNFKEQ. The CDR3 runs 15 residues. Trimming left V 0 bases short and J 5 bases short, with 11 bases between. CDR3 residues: CASSQENTLDQPQHF. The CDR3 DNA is TGTGCCAGCAGCCAAGAAAACACACTTGATCAGCCCCAGCATTTT.

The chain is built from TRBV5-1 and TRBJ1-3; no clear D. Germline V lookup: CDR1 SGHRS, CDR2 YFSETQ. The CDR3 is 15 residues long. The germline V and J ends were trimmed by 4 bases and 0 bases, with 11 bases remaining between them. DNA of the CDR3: TGCGCCAGCAGCCCGGGTCCGGGCTCTGGAAACACCATATATTTT. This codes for CASSPGPGSGNTIYF.